One sample yielded the 5 T cell receptor beta chains listed below, sequenced in a study of T cells in Graves' hyperthyroidism and ophthalmopathy. RNA transcripts were the template for amplifying TCR beta CDR3 regions. Carried out on the TCR CDR3, a first-round RT-PCR used the HTBI primer set. One entry per CDR3 protein, called by TCRdb with MiXCR from the multiplex PCR reads. The table includes more than 500,000 distinct CDR3 sequences, over 12% detected once. Sequenced material: blood. These receptors were taken from a woman between 40 and 50 years old with Graves' ophthalmopathy.

This clonotype turned up a few times. The chain couples TRBV6-2 or TRBV6-3 to TRBJ2-2; D is uncertain. The V end was cut by 6 bases, the J end by 3 bases, with 11 bases between. CDR3 length equals 14 residues. The germline CDR1 and CDR2 sequences are MNHEY and SVGEGT. CDR3 coding DNA: TGTGCCAGCAGCCCCCGGGCCGACACCGGGGAGCTGTTTTTT. Translation: CASSPRADTGELFF.

The genes are TRBV5-1 and TRBJ2-5, with 8 bases that match TRBD2. The germline gives CDR1 SGHRS, CDR2 YFSETQ. The length of the CDR3 is 14 residues. The trim removed 4 bases at V and 5 bases at J, leaving 7 bases unmatched. The CDR3 sequence is CASSAGLAHETQYF. The DNA for the CDR3 is TGCGCCAGCAGCGCCGGACTAGCCCACGAGACCCAGTACTTC.

Many counts were recorded for this clonotype. The V call is TRBV19, the J call TRBJ1-2; the match to TRBD1 covers 8 bases. Germline CDR1 LNHDA, CDR2 SQIVND (reference sequence). Unmatched junction bases numbered 5, after V lost 7 bases and J lost 1 base. The CDR3 is 14 amino acids. The CDR3 sequence: CASNPGQGNYGYTF. CDR3 coding DNA: TGTGCCAGTAACCCAGGACAGGGTAACTATGGCTACACCTTC.

This clonotype has just a few counts. This chain connects TRBV7-3 to TRBJ2-3; TRBD2 aligns across 7 bases. With V trimmed by 5 bases and J by 5 bases, 7 bases remained unmatched. CDR1 SGHTA and CDR2 FQGTGA come from the germline V gene. The CDR3 spans 14 residues. The CDR3 coding sequence is TGTGCCAGCAGCAGCGGGACTACTGGAGATACGCAGTATTTT. Translated: CASSSGTTGDTQYF.

This clonotype has a count of ten or more. The chain recombines TRBV2 with TRBJ2-1; TRBD2 matches 8 bases. Germline values: CDR1 SNHLY, CDR2 FYNNEI. The junction had 7 bases not matched to a gene; V was cut back by 2 bases and J by 4 bases. This CDR3 contains 16 residues. CDR3 coding DNA: TGTGCCAGCAGTGAATTAGCAACTAGCGGATACAATGAGCAGTTCTTC. This encodes CASSELATSGYNEQFF.